The 24 T cell receptor beta chains reported below all come from one sample, sequenced in a study of CD8 T cells in ankylosing spondylitis. TCRdb reanalysed the 5' RACE reads using MiXCR and keeps one entry per CDR3 protein. The sample lists 300,000 to 400,000 distinct CDR3 sequences; about 9.9% were seen once. Material for sequencing was blood, either unsorted or a sorted T cell fraction (not recorded which). These receptors all come from a female donor with ankylosing spondylitis or in good health (not recorded which).

This clonotype appeared many times. Since no conserved phenylalanine or tryptophan closes the CDR3, a read error is the likely cause. This chain connects TRBV6-1 to TRBJ1-1; 7 positions agree with TRBD1. Trimming took 3 bases from V and 5 from J; bases not matched to a gene: 6. This CDR3 contains 14 residues. Germline V gene sequence: CDR1 MNHNS, CDR2 SASEGT. CDR3 amino acids: CASSDAGGRTEAFL. The CDR3, as DNA: TGTGCCAGCAGTGACGCAGGGGGTCGGACTGAAGCTTTCCTT.

In its sample, this clonotype was seen many times. The CDR3 here is CASSLVDSGSTIEQFF. The CDR3 DNA reads as TGTGCCAGCAGCTTAGTTGATAGCGGCAGCACTATTGAGCAGTTCTTC. The rearrangement joins TRBV7-2 to TRBJ2-1; D perhaps matches TRBD2 (6 bases). Germline CDR1 and CDR2: SGHTA and FQGNSA. V lost 1 base to trimming and J lost 9 bases, with 19 bases between them. The length of the CDR3 is 16 residues.

This clonotype showed up many times. The V and J genes are TRBV29-1 and TRBJ1-1; no firm D call. In germline, CDR1 is SQVTM, CDR2 ANQGSEA. CDR3 size: 14 residues. V was pared by 1 base and J by 0 bases, with 9 bases between. CDR3 sequence reads: CSVEVYPMNTEAFF. CDR3 nucleotides: TGCAGCGTTGAAGTATATCCGATGAACACTGAAGCTTTCTTT. The complete variable domain, with remaining parts taken from reference TRBV29-1 and TRBJ1-1, reads SAVISQKPSRDICQRGTSLTIQCQVDSQVTMMFWYRQQPGQSLTLIATANQGSEATYESGFVIDKFPISRPNLTFSTLTVSNMSPEDSSIYLCSVEVYPMNTEAFFGQGTRLTVV.

This clonotype was observed many times. The rearrangement joins TRBV5-1 to TRBJ1-1; D is possibly TRBD1 (6 bases). The CDR3 extends over 16 amino acids. Germline V gives CDR1 SGHRS, CDR2 YFSETQ. With 5 bases removed from V and 0 bases from J, the gap between germline ends came to 17 bases. CDR3 sequence: CASSREGGEVNTEAFF. The CDR3 bases are TGCGCCAGCAGTCGCGAGGGGGGCGAGGTGAACACTGAAGCTTTCTTT.

This clonotype was seen only a few times. This chain joins TRBV20-1 and TRBJ2-2; the D call may be TRBD1 or TRBD2 (5 bases each). Trimming left V 0 bases short and J 1 base short, with 15 bases between. The CDR3 runs to 17 residues. Germline values: CDR1 DFQATT, CDR2 SNEGSKA (reference sequence). CDR3 sequence: CSARDRTGRMNTGELFF. The CDR3 region has the DNA TGCAGTGCTAGAGACCGTACGGGACGGATGAACACCGGGGAGCTGTTTTTT.

This clonotype was recorded many times. The genes are TRBV5-1 and TRBJ1-3; 9 bases fit TRBD1. CDR3 length: 16 amino acids. CDR1 is SGHRS and CDR2 is YFSETQ in the germline V gene. V lost 0 bases, J lost 2 bases, and 3 bases stayed unmatched. The CDR3 loop reads CASSLVGQGPGNTIYF. CDR3 DNA sequence: TGCGCCAGCAGCTTGGTTGGACAGGGGCCTGGAAACACCATATATTTT. Based on the CDR3 plus reference TRBV5-1 and TRBJ1-3, the full variable domain is KAGVTQTPRYLIKTRGQQVTLSCSPISGHRSVSWYQQTPGQGLQFLFEYFSETQRNKGNFPGRFSGRQFSNSRSEMNVSTLELGDSALYLCASSLVGQGPGNTIYFGEGSWLTVV.

Many counts were recorded for this clonotype. The genes are TRBV5-1 and TRBJ2-3; TRBD2 might be the D (5 bases). The CDR3 loop spans 13 amino acids. Trimming left V 6 bases short and J 1 base short, with 9 bases between. Germline CDR1 and CDR2: SGHRS and YFSETQ. CDR3 coding DNA: TGCGCCAGCACCGGACTCGGCACAGATACGCAGTATTTT. This translates into CASTGLGTDTQYF. Combining the CDR3 with reference TRBV5-1 and TRBJ2-3 gives the whole variable domain KAGVTQTPRYLIKTRGQQVTLSCSPISGHRSVSWYQQTPGQGLQFLFEYFSETQRNKGNFPGRFSGRQFSNSRSEMNVSTLELGDSALYLCASTGLGTDTQYFGPGTRLTVL.

This clonotype appeared many times. The chain has TRBV7-2 and TRBJ2-1, with D possibly matching TRBD2 (5 bases). The germline V gene has CDR1 SGHTA and CDR2 FQGNSA. The CDR3 has 15 amino acids. V gave up 2 bases and J gave up 2 bases, with 10 bases separating them. CDR3 protein: CASSLPGVTYNEQFF. CDR3 in DNA: TGTGCCAGCAGCTTACCCGGGGTTACCTACAATGAGCAGTTCTTC.

The chain has TRBV28 and TRBJ1-1; weak D call: TRBD1 (6 bases). Trimming cost V 5 bases and J 5 bases, with 15 bases left between them. Germline V lookup: CDR1 MDHEN, CDR2 SYDVKM. There are 14 residues in the CDR3. The CDR3 DNA is TGTGCCAGCAGTCAGGGGATTGGACGGACTGAAGCTTTCTTT. It encodes CASSQGIGRTEAFF. Drawing the rest from reference TRBV28 and TRBJ1-1, the complete variable domain is DVKVTQSSRYLVKRTGEKVFLECVQDMDHENMFWYRQDPGLGLRLIYFSYDVKMKEKGDIPEGYSVSREKKERFSLILESASTNQTSMYLCASSQGIGRTEAFFGQGTRLTVV.

This clonotype was seen only a few times. This chain links TRBV7-8 with TRBJ1-2; 12 bases line up with TRBD1. V lost 5 bases, J lost 4 bases, and 8 bases stayed unmatched. CDR1 and CDR2 (germline): SGHVS, FQNEAQ. CDR3 length equals 16 residues. The CDR3 DNA is TGTGCCAGCAGCGGGCCGGGACAGGGGGCATCCTATGGCTACACCTTC. Residues: CASSGPGQGASYGYTF.

There are many counts of this clonotype. This rearrangement joins TRBV5-1 to TRBJ1-6, with D tentatively TRBD1 (6 bases). V lost 3 bases and J lost 7, with 14 bases in between. CDR1 is SGHRS, CDR2 YFSETQ, per germline. CDR3 length equals 15 residues. CDR3 sequence (DNA): TGCGCCAGCAGCTACCGGGGGCTTCGGAATTCACCCCTCCACTTT. The encoded protein is CASSYRGLRNSPLHF.

There are many counts of this clonotype. The chain has TRBV5-1 and TRBJ1-5; D unclear. Germline-derived CDR1 and CDR2 are SGHRS and YFSETQ. The CDR3 runs to 14 residues. Trimming took off 5 bases at V and 0 bases at J, with 9 bases between the two ends. CDR3 loop: CASRSDGSNQPQHF. CDR3 coding DNA: TGCGCCAGCAGATCAGACGGTAGCAATCAGCCCCAGCATTTT. Combining the CDR3 with reference TRBV5-1 and TRBJ1-5 gives the whole variable domain KAGVTQTPRYLIKTRGQQVTLSCSPISGHRSVSWYQQTPGQGLQFLFEYFSETQRNKGNFPGRFSGRQFSNSRSEMNVSTLELGDSALYLCASRSDGSNQPQHFGDGTRLSIL.

The table lists this clonotype with a few counts. This chain links TRBV25-1 with TRBJ2-7, with 12 nucleotides matching TRBD1. V was pared by 4 bases and J by 3 bases, with 13 bases of the junction left unmatched. The CDR3 spans 18 residues. In germline, CDR1 is MGHDK, CDR2 SYGVNS. The chain's CDR3 is CASSGGGQGARIIYEQYF. The CDR3 nucleotides read TGTGCCAGCAGTGGCGGGGGACAGGGGGCGAGAATCATCTACGAGCAGTACTTC.

The chain joins TRBV20-1 to TRBJ2-1, with 11 bases lining up with TRBD2. The CDR3 has 14 amino acids. J lost 3 bases, V lost 5 bases, and 3 bases had no gene match. Germline lookup yields CDR1 DFQATT and CDR2 SNEGSKA (reference sequence). The CDR3 protein is CSASLAGGYNEQFF. The CDR3 DNA reads TGCAGTGCTTCTCTAGCGGGAGGCTACAATGAGCAGTTCTTC.

This clonotype has a count of ten or more. Here the CDR3 reads CASSYQGGLDYGYTF. DNA of the CDR3: TGCGCCAGCAGCTACCAGGGAGGTTTGGACTATGGCTACACCTTC. This chain links TRBV5-1 with TRBJ1-2, with D perhaps matching TRBD1 (5 bases). The CDR3 spans 15 residues. The ends were cut back, 3 bases at V and 3 bases at J, with 15 bases in the middle. Germline V CDR1 and CDR2: SGHRS, YFSETQ.

This clonotype was recorded many times. The chain carries TRBV20-1 and TRBJ2-2, with a tentative D call TRBD1 (6 bases). This CDR3 has 15 amino acids. Trimming cost V 1 base and J 5 bases, with 14 bases left between them. CDR1 is DFQATT, CDR2 SNEGSKA, per germline (reference sequence). In DNA form, the CDR3 reads TGCAGTGCTAGAGTCACAGGGATTGGGACCGGGGAGCTGTTTTTT. Protein sequence: CSARVTGIGTGELFF.

The chain has TRBV5-5 and TRBJ2-7; weak D call: TRBD2 (5 bases). Germline CDR1 SGHKS, CDR2 YYEKEE (reference sequence). Trimming removed 5 bases at V and 2 bases at J, with 11 bases between. The CDR3 contains 13 residues. The CDR3 region has the DNA TGTGCCAGCAGTCATGGACTCCCCTACGAGCAGTACTTC. Translated: CASSHGLPYEQYF.

This clonotype was recorded at least ten times. The rearrangement uses TRBV5-8 and TRBJ2-7; TRBD1 might be the D (5 bases). Germline V CDR1 and CDR2: SGHTS, YDEGEE. The V gene lost 0 bases and the J gene lost 1 base, with 14 bases spanning the gap. This CDR3 comprises 16 residues. The CDR3 DNA follows: TGTGCCAGCAGCTTGGATGGCTCAGGGTTGTCCTACGAGCAGTACTTC. The encoded protein is CASSLDGSGLSYEQYF.

Many counts were recorded for this clonotype. The CDR3 carries no conserved terminal phenylalanine or tryptophan, so it likely arises from a read error. The limits of the CDR3 on the DNA are not certain, so only TCRdb's listed CDR3 is given. The chain combines TRBV5-5 with TRBJ1-1. Counting both end residues, the CDR3 totals 9 amino acids. Germline CDR1 reads SGHKS; CDR2 reads YYEKEE (reference sequence). This CDR3 reads CASGFMGIT.

This chain links TRBV28 with TRBJ2-1; D is possibly TRBD1 (6 bases). CDR1 is MDHEN and CDR2 is SYDVKM in the germline V gene. There are 15 residues in the CDR3. The CDR3 is CAHSAGTIRINEQFF. CDR3 bases: TGTGCGCACAGCGCCGGGACAATAAGGATAAATGAGCAGTTCTTC.

This clonotype occurred many times. V usage is TRBV29-1 and J usage is TRBJ2-3; weak D call: TRBD2 (6 bases). Germline CDR1 reads SQVTM; CDR2 reads ANQGSEA. V shed 6 bases and J shed 0 bases, with 16 bases lying between them. The CDR3 sequence is 15 residues long. The CDR3 DNA reads TGCAGCGTCGGGTCTGGTCTAGCGAGCACAGATACGCAGTATTTT. Protein sequence: CSVGSGLASTDTQYF.

The chain links TRBV20-1 to TRBJ2-1, with 15 bases identical to TRBD2. Trimming cost V 5 bases and J 7 bases; bases outside gene matches: 6. CDR1 is DFQATT, CDR2 SNEGSKA, per germline (reference sequence). The CDR3 runs to 15 residues. The CDR3 loop reads CSAAAGLAGGNEQFF. The CDR3 coding sequence is TGCAGTGCTGCGGCGGGACTAGCGGGAGGAAATGAGCAGTTCTTC.

This clonotype showed up just a few times. The V gene is TRBV12-3 or TRBV12-4, the J gene TRBJ1-2, with D possibly TRBD1 on 6 matching bases. The CDR3 spans 14 residues. Trimming pared 4 bases from V and 4 bases from J, leaving 13 bases between. CDR3 in amino acids: CASSSRLDSYGYTF. In DNA form, the CDR3 reads TGTGCCAGCAGTTCGAGGTTGGACAGCTATGGCTACACCTTC.

The rearrangement links TRBV5-1 to TRBJ2-3; unclear D gene. Trimming took off 4 bases at V and 1 base at J, with 10 bases between the two ends. This CDR3 is built from 14 residues. Looked up from germline, CDR1 is SGHRS and CDR2 is YFSETQ. The CDR3 DNA is TGCGCCAGCAGCCGTATGGTGGGCACAGATACGCAGTATTTT. This codes for CASSRMVGTDTQYF.